These 27 T cell receptor beta chains came from one sample sequenced in a study of blood T cell repertoires in COVID-19 (dated by TCRdb to the early 2020s). Library prep was done by the immunoSEQ multiplex PCR assay. Held by TCRdb, this immuneACCESS table contains in-frame sequences only and omits some clones. Under half of the omission traces to an unresolved V gene where checked; the cause of the rest is unknown. The sample data list 250,000 to 400,000 clones, and around 90% of these were observed just once. The ten largest clones represent 2.5% to 3.5% of the sample. Sequencing was carried out using peripheral blood. All receptors derive from a woman in her thirties with COVID-19, enrolled during active disease.

The rearrangement uses TRBV5-4 and TRBJ2-3; D not resolved. Germline V gene data show CDR1 as SGHNT and CDR2 as YYREEE (reference sequence). There are 15 residues in the CDR3. Trimming took 6 bases from V and 0 from J, leaving 14 bases between them. CDR3 protein: CASKQTVSSTDTQYF. Written as DNA, the CDR3 is TGTGCCAGCAAACAAACAGTCTCTAGCACAGATACGCAGTATTTT. The full variable domain, completed using reference TRBV5-4 and TRBJ2-3, is ETGVTQSPTHLIKTRGQQVTLRCSSQSGHNTVSWYQQALGQGPQFIFQYYREEENGRGNFPPRFSGLQFPNYSSELNVNALELDDSALYLCASKQTVSSTDTQYFGPGTRLTVL.

The chain employs TRBV5-8 and TRBJ2-7; D unresolved. Trimming left V 0 bases short and J 3 bases short, with 16 bases between. The CDR3 contains 16 residues. Germline CDR1 SGHTS, CDR2 YDEGEE. CDR3 loop: CASSLGPPQRFYEQYF. The CDR3 nucleotides read TGTGCCAGCAGCTTGGGGCCCCCCCAGCGCTTCTACGAGCAGTACTTC.

This clone has more than one count but fewer than ten. V usage is TRBV7-2 and J usage is TRBJ1-3; no reliable D call. With 5 bases removed from V and 7 bases from J, the gap between germline ends came to 12 bases. Germline loops: CDR1 SGHTA, CDR2 FQGNSA. The CDR3 sequence is 13 residues long. DNA for the CDR3: TGTGCCAGCAGCCCCCCCGGGAGGAACACCATATATTTT. Translating it yields CASSPPGRNTIYF.

The J gene is TRBJ2-3, the V gene TRBV5-6; 7 positions match TRBD1. The CDR3 is 16 residues long. With 5 bases clipped from V and 5 bases from J, the junction kept 14 bases outside the gene matches. Germline loops: CDR1 SGHDT, CDR2 YYEEEE. Here the CDR3 DNA reads TGTGCCAGCAGACCGGACAGGTCCACTAGAAGAGATACGCAGTATTTT. Amino acids: CASRPDRSTRRDTQYF.

About this clone itself: The sample has other DNA sequences that encode this CDR3 too. The V call is TRBV29-1, the J call TRBJ1-1; the match to TRBD1 covers 9 bases. This CDR3 is 13 amino acids long. V lost 6 bases and J lost 0; bases outside the gene matches: 2. Germline V gene sequence: CDR1 SQVTM, CDR2 ANQGSEA. The CDR3 region is CSVGTGLNTEAFF. The DNA for the CDR3 is TGCAGCGTGGGGACAGGGTTGAACACTGAAGCTTTCTTT.

The V call is TRBV21-1, the J call TRBJ2-2; TRBD2, the table's D call, was not compared with the DNA. TRBV21-1 is labeled a pseudogene. The CDR3 is 13 amino acids. CDR3 sequence (DNA): TGTGCCAGCAGACTTGCCCACACCGGGGAGCTGTTTTTT. The encoded protein is CASRLAHTGELFF.

V is TRBV18 and J is TRBJ2-7; TRBD2 might be the D (5 bases). Germline loops: CDR1 KGHSH, CDR2 LQKENI. CDR3 size: 13 residues. Deletions cut 6 bases from V and 3 bases from J, with 12 bases between. CDR3 region: CASSLERDYEQYF. CDR3 coding DNA: TGTGCCAGCTCGCTCGAGAGGGACTACGAGCAGTACTTC.

The rearrangement uses TRBV5-4 and TRBJ1-6, with a possible D match to TRBD1 (5 bases). V lost 1 base, J lost 5 bases, and 13 bases lay in between. Germline loops: CDR1 SGHNT, CDR2 YYREEE (reference sequence). The CDR3 runs 16 residues. The CDR3 DNA reads TGTGCCAGCAGCTTGCGCGGGGCCGCAAATAATTCACCCCTCCACTTT. Its protein is CASSLRGAANNSPLHF.

V and J are TRBV3-1 (or the pseudogene TRBV3-2) and TRBJ1-2, with 8 bases matching TRBD1. Germline CDR1 LGHDT, CDR2 YNNKEL (reference sequence). The CDR3 contains 13 residues. Trimming took 6 bases from V and 8 from J; bases not matched to a gene: 8. The CDR3 loop reads CASSPPGGRGYTF. The CDR3 DNA follows: TGTGCCAGCAGTCCACCAGGGGGCCGAGGCTACACCTTC.

The chain uses TRBV24-1 and TRBJ2-1, with 12 nucleotides matching TRBD1. J gave up 4 bases and V 10 bases, and 7 bases lay outside the gene matches. The CDR3 consists of 15 residues. Germline V CDR1 and CDR2: KGHDR, SFDVKD. The CDR3 reads CATGDRGRTYNEQFF. The CDR3 DNA sequence: TGTGCCACAGGGGACAGGGGGCGAACATACAATGAGCAGTTCTTC.

This chain joins TRBV3-1 (or the pseudogene TRBV3-2) and TRBJ1-4, with D possibly being TRBD1 (5 bases). CDR3 length: 15 amino acids. CDR1 and CDR2 from the germline V gene are LGHDT and YNNKEL (reference sequence). Trimming pared 7 bases from V and 3 bases from J, leaving 15 bases between. This chain's CDR3 is CASTPTGGPNEKLFF. As DNA, the CDR3 is TGTGCCAGCACCCCAACGGGGGGACCTAATGAAAAACTGTTTTTT.

The chain is built from TRBV30 and TRBJ1-5; 7 bases are shared with TRBD1. The CDR3 length is 18 residues. The trim removed 2 bases at V and 2 bases at J, leaving 15 bases unmatched. CDR1 and CDR2 (germline): GTSNPN, SVGIG (reference sequence). The CDR3 DNA sequence: TGTGCCTGGAGTAGTCCATTCGTCTCGGGGACAGGCAATCAGCCCCAGCATTTT. Residues: CAWSSPFVSGTGNQPQHF.

The gene calls are TRBV7-2 and TRBJ2-7, with TRBD2 matching over 8 bases. The CDR3 loop spans 15 amino acids. With V trimmed by 2 bases and J by 3 bases, 6 bases remained unmatched. In germline, CDR1 is SGHTA, CDR2 FQGNSA. The CDR3 protein is CASSLTSGADYEQYF. CDR3 nucleotide sequence: TGTGCCAGCAGCTTAACTAGCGGAGCCGACTACGAGCAGTACTTC.

This sequence joins TRBV28 and TRBJ2-7, with TRBD2 matching 12 bases. V gave up 9 bases and J gave up 2 bases; unmatched junction bases: 5. Per germline, CDR1 MDHEN and CDR2 SYDVKM. The CDR3 is 14 residues long. CDR3 protein: CASQRLAGAYEQYF. CDR3 in DNA: TGTGCCAGTCAGAGACTAGCGGGAGCCTACGAGCAGTACTTC.

The chain employs TRBV11-2 and TRBJ2-7, with 9 bases matching TRBD2. Germline V gene sequence: CDR1 SGHAT, CDR2 FQNNGV. The CDR3 contains 15 residues. The ends lost 3 bases at V and 4 bases at J; junction bases unmatched: 7. The CDR3 reads CASSFGVAGGYEQYF. The CDR3 DNA reads TGTGCCAGCAGCTTTGGCGTCGCGGGAGGGTACGAGCAGTACTTC.

This clone was detected once. The rearrangement links TRBV5-4 to TRBJ2-3; 8 nucleotides line up with TRBD1. Germline loops: CDR1 SGHNT, CDR2 YYREEE (reference sequence). V lost 3 bases, J lost 1 base, and 4 bases stayed unmatched. The CDR3 has 15 amino acids. This CDR3 reads CASSSGTGGTDTQYF. CDR3 nucleotide sequence: TGTGCCAGCAGCTCCGGGACAGGCGGCACAGATACGCAGTATTTT.

A remark on this clone: The sample holds other DNA sequences that translate to the same CDR3. This chain uses TRBV6-5 with TRBJ2-7, with 12 bases identical to TRBD2. The germline CDR1 and CDR2 sequences are MNHEY and SVGAGI. The CDR3 is 14 amino acids. V lost 6 bases, J lost 2 bases, and 2 bases stayed unmatched. CDR3 sequence: CASSRTSGAYEQYF. The CDR3 nucleotides read TGTGCCAGCAGCCGGACTAGCGGGGCCTACGAGCAGTACTTC.

The chain recombines TRBV6-6 with TRBJ1-2; tentative D call: TRBD1 (6 bases). Germline V gene lookup returns CDR1 MNHNY and CDR2 SVGAGI (reference sequence). V dropped 7 bases and J dropped 7 bases, with 16 bases sitting between them. The CDR3 covers 13 residues. Here the CDR3 reads CASTPQRDTGYTF. The CDR3 coding sequence is TGTGCCAGCACCCCCCAGCGGGACACTGGCTACACCTTC.

The V and J genes are TRBV7-9 and TRBJ2-7; 7 bases match TRBD1. Germline CDR1 and CDR2: SEHNR and FQNEAQ (reference sequence). The CDR3 totals 14 residues. The J segment lost 1 base and the V segment lost 5 bases, leaving 5 bases of the junction unmatched. CDR3 residues: CASSLGTASYEQYF. For the CDR3, the DNA is TGTGCCAGCAGCCTCGGGACAGCTTCCTACGAGCAGTACTTC.

The CDR3 nucleotides are TGTGCCTGGAACCTGATGTCGGGGTCCGTCGATTCACCCCTCCACTTT. The encoded protein is CAWNLMSGSVDSPLHF. V gene TRBV30 combines with J gene TRBJ1-6; D gene unclear. Looked up from germline, CDR1 is GTSNPN and CDR2 is SVGIG (reference sequence). The CDR3 is 16 amino acids. V lost 4 bases to trimming and J lost 8 bases, with 21 bases between them.

The chain uses TRBV28 and TRBJ1-1; D gene unclear. CDR3 length equals 13 residues. Germline lookup yields CDR1 MDHEN and CDR2 SYDVKM. V lost 3 bases and J 0 bases, leaving 5 bases between the germline ends. The CDR3 loop is CASSFQLNTEAFF. In DNA form, the CDR3 reads TGTGCCAGCAGTTTTCAGTTGAACACTGAAGCTTTCTTT.

The chain employs TRBV5-4 and TRBJ2-3; D uncertain. V was trimmed by 0 bases and J by 6 bases, leaving 14 bases between them. CDR3 length: 15 residues. CDR1 and CDR2 (germline): SGHNT, YYREEE (reference sequence). The CDR3 sequence: CASSLVGGLVDTQYF. The CDR3 DNA sequence: TGTGCCAGCAGCTTGGTCGGTGGGCTGGTGGATACGCAGTATTTT.

This rearrangement joins TRBV5-8 to TRBJ2-7, with D perhaps TRBD2 (6 bases). Germline V gene sequence: CDR1 SGHTS, CDR2 YDEGEE. V gave up 4 bases and J gave up 9 bases, with 17 bases separating them. There are 13 residues in the CDR3. DNA of the CDR3: TGTGCCAGCAGCCACATAGCGGAGCCCGTGCAGTACTTC. This sequence encodes CASSHIAEPVQYF. The full variable domain, with the rest looked up from reference TRBV5-8 and TRBJ2-7, is EAGVTQSPTHLIKTRGQQATLRCSPISGHTSVYWYQQALGLGLQFLLWYDEGEERNRGNFPPRFSGRQFPNYSSELNVNALELEDSALYLCASSHIAEPVQYFGPGTRLTVT.

Details on this clone: A junction boundary mismatches the germline segment, possibly from a read error. The chain recombines TRBV29-1 with TRBJ1-1; TRBD1 matches at 7 bases. The CDR3 runs 12 residues. Germline CDR1 is SQVTM and CDR2 is ANQGSEA. The CDR3 here is CSVATDRDGFLF. Here the CDR3 DNA reads TGCAGCGTTGCCACCGACAGGGATGGGTTCCTCTTT.

CDR3: CASSEDRTYEQYF. CDR3 in DNA: TGTGCCAGCAGTGAAGACAGGACCTACGAGCAGTACTTC. The V and J genes are TRBV2 and TRBJ2-7; perhaps TRBD1 as D (5 bases). The CDR3 spans 13 residues. The germline V gene encodes CDR1 SNHLY and CDR2 FYNNEI. Trimming left V 1 base short and J 2 bases short, with 6 bases between.

The V gene is TRBV7-9, the J gene TRBJ2-7; D gene uncertain. Trimming took 0 bases from V and 0 from J, leaving 3 bases between them. This CDR3 region has 13 residues. The germline CDR1 and CDR2 sequences are SEHNR and FQNEAQ (reference sequence). CDR3 sequence (DNA): TGTGCCAGCAGCTTAGCGGCCTCCTACGAGCAGTACTTC. Residues: CASSLAASYEQYF. The whole variable domain, filled in from reference TRBV7-9 and TRBJ2-7, reads DTGVSQNPRHKITKRGQNVTFRCDPISEHNRLYWYRQTLGQGPEFLTYFQNEAQLEKSRLLSDRFSAERPKGSFSTLEIQRTEQGDSAMYLCASSLAASYEQYFGPGTRLTVT.

This sequence joins TRBV6-1 and TRBJ2-1; 8 nucleotides line up with TRBD2. The V segment lost 2 bases and the J segment 10 bases; nucleotides outside the gene matches: 10. The CDR3 contains 15 residues. Germline CDR1 is MNHNS and CDR2 is SASEGT. CDR3 protein: CASSELFSGGSEQFF. DNA of the CDR3: TGTGCCAGCAGTGAATTATTCTCGGGAGGGAGCGAGCAGTTCTTC.